This T cell receptor beta chain was recovered during a study of regulatory T cells in long-lasting Graves disease. Study-level background: By definition, persistent Graves' disease involved antithyroid drugs for over 5 years alongside positive TSH receptor antibodies.

Overall study findings and caveats: Persistent patients had more shared public clonotypes (around 2,500) than new patients (around 950). Newly diagnosed patients had higher TCR diversity than persistent Graves' patients did.

In the case of this clonotype: Its target is unknown.

The CDR3 runs to 14 residues. Germline loops: CDR1 SGHTA, CDR2 FQGNSA. V was shortened by 5 bases and J by 6 bases, with 17 bases between the two germline ends. The authors built TCR beta libraries using iRepertoire HTBI primers and Arm-PCR of CDR3 regions. MiXCR, run by TCRdb on the multiplex PCR reads, gives a single entry per CDR3 protein. The repertoire has hundreds of thousands of distinct CDR3 sequences, around 21% of them found once; the top ten carry 7.8%. The sample's time point: persistent/refractory GD, antithyroid drugs over 5 years with positive TRAb. The TCR library was made from RNA that had been extracted from PBMCs in TRIzol.

J is TRBJ2-7 and V is TRBV7-2; D is undetermined. This TCR derives from a female donor with Graves disease. Sequenced material: peripheral blood mononuclear cells (PBMCs), taken when the disease was refractory, from a patient treated with antithyroid drugs. CDR3 nucleotides: TGTGCCAGCAGCCAAGATGGAGTGGGTCGCGAGCAGTACTTC. Its translation: CASSQDGVGREQYF.